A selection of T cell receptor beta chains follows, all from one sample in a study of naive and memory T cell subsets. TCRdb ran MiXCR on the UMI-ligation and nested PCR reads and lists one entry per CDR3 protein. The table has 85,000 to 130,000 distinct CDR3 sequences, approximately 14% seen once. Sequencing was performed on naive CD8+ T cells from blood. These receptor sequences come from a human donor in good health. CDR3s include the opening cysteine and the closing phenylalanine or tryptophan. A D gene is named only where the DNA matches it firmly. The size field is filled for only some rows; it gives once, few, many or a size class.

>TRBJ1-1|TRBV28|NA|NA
CASRRGGMNTEAFF
TGTGCCAGCAGGCGGGGGGGGATGAACACTGAAGCTTTCTTT
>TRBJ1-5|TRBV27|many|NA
CASSLSYEGNQPQHF
TGTGCCAGCAGTTTATCATACGAAGGGAATCAGCCCCAGCATTTT
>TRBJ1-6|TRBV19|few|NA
CASSISRTADSPLHF
TGTGCCAGTAGTATTAGCCGGACAGCAGATTCACCCCTCCACTTT
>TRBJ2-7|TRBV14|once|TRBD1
CASSLRAGGEQYF
TGTGCCAGCAGCCTACGAGCAGGGGGCGAGCAGTACTTC
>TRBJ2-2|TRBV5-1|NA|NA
CASSLAGVGTGELFF
TGCGCCAGCAGCTTGGCCGGAGTGGGGACCGGGGAGCTGTTTTTT
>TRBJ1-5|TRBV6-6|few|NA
CASSLLDLGLSNQPQHF
TGTGCCAGCAGCTTGCTTGACTTGGGACTCAGCAATCAGCCCCAGCATTTT
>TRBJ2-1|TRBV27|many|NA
CATTPVAAYNEQFF
TGTGCCACCACACCGGTAGCGGCATACAATGAGCAGTTCTTC
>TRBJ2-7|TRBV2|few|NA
CASRGFYEQYF
TGTGCCAGCAGGGGATTCTACGAGCAGTACTTC
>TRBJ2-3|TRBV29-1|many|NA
CSATGTYTDTQYF
TGCAGCGCGACCGGGACGTACACAGATACGCAGTATTTT
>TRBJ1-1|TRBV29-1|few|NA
CSARSGMNTEAFF
TGCAGCGCCCGGTCCGGTATGAACACTGAAGCTTTCTTT
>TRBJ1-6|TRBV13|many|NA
CASSFGGRNSPLHF
TGTGCCAGCAGCTTTGGGGGTCGTAATTCACCCCTCCACTTT
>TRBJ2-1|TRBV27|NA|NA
CASSFPGDQQFF
TGTGCCAGCAGTTTTCCGGGAGACCAGCAGTTCTTC
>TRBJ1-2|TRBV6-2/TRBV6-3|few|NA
CASSYEIGGYTF
TGTGCCAGCAGTTACGAAATTGGCGGCTACACCTTC
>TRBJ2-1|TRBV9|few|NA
CASSVDGGSNNEQFF
TGTGCCAGCAGCGTAGATGGGGGCAGCAACAATGAGCAGTTCTTC
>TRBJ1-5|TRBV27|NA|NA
CASSLTGIGRDQPQHF
TGTGCCAGCAGTCTCACCGGGATCGGGAGGGATCAGCCCCAGCATTTT
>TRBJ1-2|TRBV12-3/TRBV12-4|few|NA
CAISIDSYPYGYTF
TGTGCCATCTCGATTGACAGTTACCCGTATGGCTACACCTTC
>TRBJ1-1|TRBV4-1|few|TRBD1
CASSQVVRRIGTANEAFF
TGCGCCAGCAGCCAGGTTGTCCGTCGTATCGGGACAGCAAATGAAGCTTTCTTT
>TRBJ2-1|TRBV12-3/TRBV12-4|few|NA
CASKSGPNEQFF
TGTGCCAGCAAATCGGGGCCCAATGAGCAGTTCTTC